Each of the 15 T cell receptor beta chains below was sequenced from the same sample in a study of PD-L1 blockade in urothelial cancer. Time point in this sample: pretreatment peripheral blood. TCRdb's copy holds only in-frame clones and misses some; the assay was immunoSEQ multiplex PCR. Of about 38,000 clones listed, roughly 80% are singletons. Sequencing used PBMCs, obtained around atezolizumab (anti-PD-L1) treatment. The receptors were gathered from a man older than 75 with urothelial cancer.

The chain couples TRBV28 to TRBJ2-1; D possibly corresponds to TRBD2 (5 bases). Trimming shortened V by 3 bases and J by 4 bases, and 13 bases separated the two germline ends. The length of the CDR3 is 15 residues. The germline V gene has CDR1 MDHEN and CDR2 SYDVKM. The CDR3 DNA reads as TGTGCCAGCAGTTTGATGGGAGACATTTACAATGAGCAGTTCTTC. Translation gives CASSLMGDIYNEQFF.

J is TRBJ2-2 and V is TRBV7-2, with D tentatively TRBD1 (6 bases). Trimming pared 5 bases from V and 0 bases from J, leaving 10 bases between. Looked up from germline, CDR1 is SGHTA and CDR2 is FQGNSA. The CDR3 extends over 15 amino acids. In DNA, the CDR3 is TGTGCCAGCAGCACAAGGACAGCGAACACCGGGGAGCTGTTTTTT. Translating gives CASSTRTANTGELFF. Full variable domain (remainder filled in from reference TRBV7-2 and TRBJ2-2): GAGVSQSPSNKVTEKGKDVELRCDPISGHTALYWYRQSLGQGLEFLIYFQGNSAPDKSGLPSDRFSAERTGGSVSTLTIQRTQQEDSAVYLCASSTRTANTGELFFGEGSRLTVL.

The genes are TRBV6-1 and TRBJ2-2; D gene uncertain. The CDR3 is 14 residues long. CDR1 and CDR2 (germline): MNHNS, SASEGT. V was trimmed by 2 bases and J by 3 bases, leaving 7 bases between them. The chain's CDR3 is CASSEFGYTGELFF. The CDR3 nucleotides are TGTGCCAGCAGTGAATTCGGGTACACCGGGGAGCTGTTTTTT.

J is TRBJ1-2 and V is TRBV12-5; 10 bases are a match to TRBD1. V lost 5 bases and J lost 3; bases outside the gene matches: 6. Germline V lookup: CDR1 LGHNT, CDR2 FRNRAP. The CDR3 consists of 15 residues. The CDR3 nucleotides are TGTGCTAGTGGTCCAGGGACAGGGGATTACTATGGCTACACCTTC. Translating it yields CASGPGTGDYYGYTF. Based on the CDR3 plus reference TRBV12-5 and TRBJ1-2, the full variable domain is DARVTQTPRHKVTEMGQEVTMRCQPILGHNTVFWYRQTMMQGLELLAYFRNRAPLDDSGMPKDRFSAEMPDATLATLKIQPSEPRDSAVYFCASGPGTGDYYGYTFGSGTRLTVV.

The V and J genes are TRBV27 and TRBJ2-7, with TRBD1 identical over 9 bases. The CDR3 spans 14 residues. In germline, CDR1 is MNHEY, CDR2 SMNVEV (reference sequence). The ends lost 7 bases at V and 6 bases at J; junction bases unmatched: 10. The CDR3 bases are TGTGCCAGCAAAAGACCCGGGACAGGGAGCGAGCAGTACTTC. It is translated as CASKRPGTGSEQYF.

The chain uses TRBV7-9 and TRBJ1-3, with TRBD1 identical over 8 bases. J lost 1 base, V lost 8 bases, and 1 base had no gene match. The CDR3 is made up of 13 amino acids. From germline, CDR1 is SEHNR and CDR2 FQNEAQ (reference sequence). The CDR3 nucleotides are TGTGCCAGCCGACAGGGGTCTGGAAACACCATATATTTT. Its protein product is CASRQGSGNTIYF.

In this sample, this clone turned up a few times. The chain is built from TRBV5-6 and TRBJ1-2, with D perhaps TRBD1 (6 bases). The V and J ends lost 4 bases and 3 bases respectively, with 25 bases between them. Germline V lookup: CDR1 SGHDT, CDR2 YYEEEE. This CDR3 is built from 18 residues. Here the CDR3 reads CASSRRTMSGGAHYGYTF. DNA of the CDR3: TGTGCCAGCAGCCGCCGAACCATGAGTGGGGGCGCCCACTATGGCTACACCTTC.

This clone showed up just a few times. The chain carries TRBV27 and TRBJ2-7; TRBD1 might be the D (5 bases). Germline values: CDR1 MNHEY, CDR2 SMNVEV (reference sequence). The V end was cut by 2 bases, the J end by 3 bases, with 14 bases between. This CDR3 has 15 residues. Here the CDR3 DNA reads TGTGCCAGCAGTTTACAGGGCTCCCAAATCTACGAGCAGTACTTC. It yields the protein CASSLQGSQIYEQYF.

The V gene is TRBV6-1, the J gene TRBJ2-5, with 12 bases lining up with TRBD2. Germline V gene lookup returns CDR1 MNHNS and CDR2 SASEGT. Losses at the gene ends were 4 bases for V and 2 bases for J; bases not matched to a gene: 11. The CDR3 contains 18 residues. CDR3 residues: CASSGSVPGLAGQETQYF. The CDR3 bases are TGTGCCAGCAGTGGAAGTGTTCCGGGACTAGCGGGTCAAGAGACCCAGTACTTC.

This clone was counted once. The rearrangement links TRBV7-2 to TRBJ1-2; a weak D match, TRBD1 (6 bases). V was shortened by 1 base and J by 8 bases, with 17 bases between the two germline ends. Germline V gene data show CDR1 as SGHTA and CDR2 as FQGNSA. The CDR3 length is 15 residues. The DNA for the CDR3 is TGTGCCAGCAGCTTAGGTACAGGGAGCGTGATCGGCTACACCTTC. Amino acids: CASSLGTGSVIGYTF.

The chain carries TRBV29-1 and TRBJ1-3, with 7 positions matching TRBD1. The CDR3 loop spans 13 amino acids. CDR1 SQVTM and CDR2 ANQGSEA come from the germline V gene. Germline trimming cut 5 bases from V and 4 bases from J; bases unmatched to any gene: 5. CDR3 sequence: CSVRRTGGNTIYF. CDR3 DNA: TGCAGCGTTCGCCGGACAGGAGGAAACACCATATATTTT.

This chain uses TRBV7-8 with TRBJ2-2, with a weak D call TRBD1 (5 bases). V lost 5 bases to trimming and J lost 5 bases, with 12 bases between them. This CDR3 region has 14 residues. Germline CDR1 and CDR2: SGHVS and FQNEAQ. The CDR3 loop reads CASSLGHFTGELFF. As DNA, the CDR3 is TGTGCCAGCAGCCTTGGACATTTTACCGGGGAGCTGTTTTTT.

This clone was seen a single time. V gene TRBV28 combines with J gene TRBJ1-5; TRBD1 is a possible D gene (5 bases). The CDR3 length is 15 residues. The ends were cut back, 11 bases at V and 0 bases at J, with 17 bases in the middle. Germline V lookup: CDR1 MDHEN, CDR2 SYDVKM. The CDR3 coding sequence is TGTGCCTTGGGACTTGGAACAAATAGCAATCAGCCCCAGCATTTT. Protein: CALGLGTNSNQPQHF.

This rearrangement joins TRBV21-1 to TRBJ1-2. TRBV21-1 is a documented pseudogene. The CDR3 has 14 residues. CDR3 sequence: CASSKRVYWYGYTF. The CDR3 nucleotides are TGTGCCAGCAGCAAACGCGTCTACTGGTATGGCTACACCTTC.

The sample holds one count of this clone. The rearrangement joins TRBV7-9 to TRBJ2-1; 9 bases agree with TRBD1. Germline values: CDR1 SEHNR, CDR2 FQNEAQ (reference sequence). CDR3 length: 17 amino acids. With 2 bases clipped from V and 6 bases from J, the junction kept 11 bases outside the gene matches. CDR3 bases: TGTGCCAGCAGCTTAATTGGGGACAGGGAGTCCCGCAATGAGCAGTTCTTC. Translation gives CASSLIGDRESRNEQFF.